The clone carrying this T cell receptor beta chain was observed a few times. 5'RACE primed at constant segments yielded TCR alpha and TCR beta cDNA libraries bearing sample barcodes and UMIs. TCRdb reprocessed the 5' RACE reads with MiXCR, giving one entry per CDR3 protein. Of around 150,000 distinct CDR3 sequences listed, about 28% are singletons. This entry is derived from a study of T-cell memory formation after mild COVID-19. The germline V gene encodes CDR1 KGHDR and CDR2 SFDVKD. The CDR3 covers 16 residues. V lost 2 bases and J 2 bases, leaving 13 bases between the germline ends. The origin of this receptor is an adult woman who had mild COVID-19 (a few samples of this study predate the infection). Cell type and time point are not known. The rearrangement joins TRBV24-1 to TRBJ2-3, with D perhaps matching TRBD1 (5 bases). The sample was PBMCs or a T cell subset sorted from them (not recorded which). The CDR3 reads CATSDSDSSLTDTQYF. The CDR3 DNA reads TGTGCCACCAGTGATTCCGACAGTTCCCTCACAGATACGCAGTATTTT.